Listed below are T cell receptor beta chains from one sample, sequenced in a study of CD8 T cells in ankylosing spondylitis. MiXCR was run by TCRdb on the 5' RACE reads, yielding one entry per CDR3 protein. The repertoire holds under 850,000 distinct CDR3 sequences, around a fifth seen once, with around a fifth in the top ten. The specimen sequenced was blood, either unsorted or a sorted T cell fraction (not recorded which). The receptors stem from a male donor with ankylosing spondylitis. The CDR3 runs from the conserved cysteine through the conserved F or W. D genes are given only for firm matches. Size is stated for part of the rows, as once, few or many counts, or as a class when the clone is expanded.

CDR3 DNA: TGCGCCAGCAGCGGGGGGAGCGGTTGGACCGGGGAGCTGTTTTTT
CDR3 protein: CASSGGSGWTGELFF
D gene: -
clone size: once
V gene: TRBV5-1
J gene: TRBJ2-2

CDR3 DNA: TGTGCCAGCAGCTTAGAGGCGGGGGGGCGCGAGCAGTACTTC
CDR3 protein: CASSLEAGGREQYF
D gene: TRBD2
clone size: -
V gene: TRBV7-2
J gene: TRBJ2-7

CDR3 DNA: TGTGCCAGTAGTACTAGCGGGAGCTCCTACGAGCAGTACTTC
CDR3 protein: CASSTSGSSYEQYF
D gene: TRBD2
clone size: -
V gene: TRBV19
J gene: TRBJ2-7

CDR3 DNA: TGTGCCAGCAGTTACGCCCCGGGACTAGCTGTCGAGCAGTACTTC
CDR3 protein: CASSYAPGLAVEQYF
D gene: TRBD2
clone size: -
V gene: TRBV6-2/TRBV6-3
J gene: TRBJ2-7

CDR3 DNA: TGTGCCAGCAGCCATAAGACTAGCGACACAGATACGCAGTATTTT
CDR3 protein: CASSHKTSDTDTQYF
D gene: TRBD2
clone size: few
V gene: TRBV4-2
J gene: TRBJ2-3

CDR3 DNA: TGCACTAGCGGCACAGATACGCAGTATTTT
CDR3 protein: CTSGTDTQYF
D gene: -
clone size: many
V gene: TRBV29-1
J gene: TRBJ2-3

CDR3 DNA: TGCGCCAGCAGCCAACAACCCTCGGGAGATACGCAGTATTTT
CDR3 protein: CASSQQPSGDTQYF
D gene: -
clone size: few
V gene: TRBV5-1
J gene: TRBJ2-3

CDR3 DNA: TGTGCCAGCAGTCCCCGCTACGAGGACAGGAACAATGAGCAGTTCTTC
CDR3 protein: CASSPRYEDRNNEQFF
D gene: TRBD1
clone size: -
V gene: TRBV28
J gene: TRBJ2-1

CDR3 DNA: TGCGCCAGCAGCCAACCGGGACAGGAGTTGTACTTC
CDR3 protein: CASSQPGQELYF
D gene: TRBD1
clone size: -
V gene: TRBV4-1
J gene: TRBJ2-7

CDR3 DNA: TGTGCCAGCAGCCAACCGACAGGGAGCTCCTACGAGCAGTACTTC
CDR3 protein: CASSQPTGSSYEQYF
D gene: TRBD1
clone size: -
V gene: TRBV7-6
J gene: TRBJ2-7

CDR3 DNA: TGCGCCAGCAGCTTGTCGCCGACGAACACCGGGGAGCTGTTTTTT
CDR3 protein: CASSLSPTNTGELFF
D gene: -
clone size: few
V gene: TRBV5-1
J gene: TRBJ2-2

CDR3 DNA: TGCGCCAGCAGCCAAGTCTTAGGGGTTTCCGGGGAGCTGTTTTTT
CDR3 protein: CASSQVLGVSGELFF
D gene: -
clone size: -
V gene: TRBV4-1
J gene: TRBJ2-2

CDR3 DNA: TGTGCCAGCAGTTACGGACTAGCCCCCGTGAGTACGCAGTATTTT
CDR3 protein: CASSYGLAPVSTQYF
D gene: TRBD2
clone size: -
V gene: TRBV6-2/TRBV6-3
J gene: TRBJ2-3

CDR3 DNA: TGTGCCAGCAGTTTACACCTGACCGGGTTTGGCTACACCTTC
CDR3 protein: CASSLHLTGFGYTF
D gene: -
clone size: many
V gene: TRBV27
J gene: TRBJ1-2

CDR3 DNA: TGTGCCAGCAGCTTATTCCGGGGCCCCTCCTACGAGCAGTACTTC
CDR3 protein: CASSLFRGPSYEQYF
D gene: -
clone size: few
V gene: TRBV7-8
J gene: TRBJ2-7

CDR3 DNA: TGTGCCACCAGTGATTCGGGACTGGGCTATGGCTACACCTTC
CDR3 protein: CATSDSGLGYGYTF
D gene: -
clone size: -
V gene: TRBV24-1
J gene: TRBJ1-2

CDR3 DNA: TGCGCCAGCAGCTTGGCCGGGGTGTCTAGCGGGGACACAGATACGCAGTATTTT
CDR3 protein: CASSLAGVSSGDTDTQYF
D gene: TRBD2
clone size: -
V gene: TRBV5-1
J gene: TRBJ2-3

CDR3 DNA: TGTGCCAGCAGTTACCGCGGGGAGCTGTTTTTT
CDR3 protein: CASSYRGELFF
D gene: -
clone size: many
V gene: TRBV6-5
J gene: TRBJ2-2

CDR3 DNA: TGCAGTGCCCCGAAGTTGGAGGCGATGAACACTGAAGCTTTCTTT
CDR3 protein: CSAPKLEAMNTEAFF
D gene: -
clone size: few
V gene: TRBV20-1
J gene: TRBJ1-1

CDR3 DNA: TGTGCCAGCAGCCAAGGGGGGGTGAGCTCCTACGAGCAGTACTTC
CDR3 protein: CASSQGGVSSYEQYF
D gene: -
clone size: -
V gene: TRBV7-2
J gene: TRBJ2-7

CDR3 DNA: TGTGCCAGCAGCTACCTCCAAACCACCGGGGAGCTGTTTTTT
CDR3 protein: CASSYLQTTGELFF
D gene: -
clone size: -
V gene: TRBV6-5
J gene: TRBJ2-2

CDR3 DNA: TGTGCCTGGAGTGTTGGACAGACCAATTACAATGAGCAGTTCTTC
CDR3 protein: CAWSVGQTNYNEQFF
D gene: -
clone size: -
V gene: TRBV30
J gene: TRBJ2-1

CDR3 DNA: TGTGCCAGCAGCTCCTCGGGACAGTACACCGGGGAGCTGTTTTTT
CDR3 protein: CASSSSGQYTGELFF
D gene: TRBD1
clone size: few
V gene: TRBV7-9
J gene: TRBJ2-2

CDR3 DNA: TGTGCCAGCAGCTTGGGGTGGAGCCCCAATCAGCCCCAGCATTTT
CDR3 protein: CASSLGWSPNQPQHF
D gene: -
clone size: few
V gene: TRBV5-6
J gene: TRBJ1-5

CDR3 DNA: TGCGCCAGCAGCCAACAGGTCCCCCCAAGCCTCGGCGAGCAGTACTTC
CDR3 protein: CASSQQVPPSLGEQYF
D gene: -
clone size: -
V gene: TRBV4-1
J gene: TRBJ2-7

CDR3 DNA: TGTGCCAGCAGCATTTGGACAGGGAGCTACGAGCAGTACTTC
CDR3 protein: CASSIWTGSYEQYF
D gene: TRBD1
clone size: many
V gene: TRBV7-6
J gene: TRBJ2-7

CDR3 DNA: TGCAGCGTTGAGCAGGGCGGGGAGACCCAGTACTTC
CDR3 protein: CSVEQGGETQYF
D gene: -
clone size: few
V gene: TRBV29-1
J gene: TRBJ2-5

CDR3 DNA: TGCGCCAGCAGCCGGGACGGGGCTAGCACAGATACGCTGTATTTT
CDR3 protein: CASSRDGASTDTLYF
D gene: -
clone size: -
V gene: TRBV4-3
J gene: TRBJ2-3

CDR3 DNA: TGTGCCAGCAGCTTGCCGGGGCGCAATGAGCAGTTCTTC
CDR3 protein: CASSLPGRNEQFF
D gene: -
clone size: many
V gene: TRBV5-5
J gene: TRBJ2-1

CDR3 DNA: TGTGCCAGCAGTTTTGGAATTGAGACTGAAGCTTTCTTT
CDR3 protein: CASSFGIETEAFF
D gene: -
clone size: -
V gene: TRBV12-3/TRBV12-4
J gene: TRBJ1-1

CDR3 DNA: TGTGCCAGCAGCCCGTACGGGCTGGACGGCGAGCAGTACTTC
CDR3 protein: CASSPYGLDGEQYF
D gene: -
clone size: few
V gene: TRBV7-6
J gene: TRBJ2-7

CDR3 DNA: TGTGCCAGCAGTTTAGGAAGAAACTACCAGAACACTGAAGCTTTCTTT
CDR3 protein: CASSLGRNYQNTEAFF
D gene: -
clone size: -
V gene: TRBV12-3/TRBV12-4
J gene: TRBJ1-1

CDR3 DNA: TGTGCCAGCAGTTCCCTAGGGAGGGGGGCCCTTGGGTGGGAAGCTTTCTTT
CDR3 protein: CASSSLGRGALGWEAFF
D gene: -
clone size: few
V gene: TRBV12-3/TRBV12-4
J gene: TRBJ1-1

CDR3 DNA: TGCGCCAGCAGCCAGGGGGGGCAGGGTTATTCGAGTAACTATGGCTACACCTTC
CDR3 protein: CASSQGGQGYSSNYGYTF
D gene: -
clone size: -
V gene: TRBV4-1
J gene: TRBJ1-2

CDR3 DNA: TGCGCCAGCCGCCTGGAGCCCTTTCTCTATGGCTACACCTTC
CDR3 protein: CASRLEPFLYGYTF
D gene: -
clone size: few
V gene: TRBV5-1
J gene: TRBJ1-2

CDR3 DNA: TGCAGCGTCCGGGCAGGGTCCGTTAGCGGGGAGCTGTTTTTT
CDR3 protein: CSVRAGSVSGELFF
D gene: -
clone size: -
V gene: TRBV29-1
J gene: TRBJ2-2